This T cell receptor beta chain is from a study of lymphopenia after photon versus proton radiotherapy. Sequencing was performed with immunoSEQ multiplex PCR; in TCRdb, only in-frame clones are kept and a portion is missing. This repertoire shows tens of thousands of clones, around 90% found once; its top ten account for roughly 17%. CDR3 length: 16 amino acids. Per the germline V gene, CDR1 is LNHDA and CDR2 is SQIVND (reference sequence). The ends lost 3 bases at V and 0 bases at J; junction bases unmatched: 6. This sample comprised peripheral blood, obtained from a patient treated with photon-based radiotherapy. The chain combines TRBV19 with TRBJ2-3; TRBD1 agrees at 7 bases. The origin of this receptor is a middle-aged woman with cholangiocarcinoma. The CDR3 region is CASSMQWGQSTDTQYF. In DNA form, the CDR3 reads TGTGCCAGTAGTATGCAGTGGGGACAGAGCACAGATACGCAGTATTTT.